Here is one T cell receptor beta chain with its context. As yet, its antigen is unknown. Treatment given: some 20 received Ad26.COV2.S at low or high dose, single or two shots; roughly five received placebo; per-sample allocation not given. Samples came from day 63 after the first vaccine or placebo injection. Donor was an adult aged 18-55 years in Boston. The assay was immunoSEQ multiplex PCR, and TCRdb's table has in-frame clones only and misses some. The sample has around 450,000 clones, approximately 89% seen once; the top ten hold over 2.5%. The data were obtained in a study of Ad26.COV2.S vaccination and SARS-CoV-2 variants. Study-wide context: Ad26.COV2.S shots went into the muscle once or twice, 56 days apart.

The CDR3 runs to 13 residues. The germline V and J ends were trimmed by 0 bases and 13 bases, with 11 bases remaining between them. Germline CDR1 and CDR2: SGHTS and YDEGEE. Overall study findings and caveats: It was found that vaccine and placebo recipients had similar non-spike TCR breadth. CD8+ and CD4+ T cells specific for spike reportedly responded with substantial breadth after vaccination.

The chain employs TRBV5-8 and TRBJ1-6; the D is unclear. Material: peripheral blood, obtained in a trial of Ad26.COV2.S vaccine versus placebo. The clonotype was recovered from a person between 18 and 65 years old who received the Ad26.COV2.S COVID-19 vaccine or a placebo. CDR3 DNA: TGTGCCAGCAGCTTGGGGACCACCATGCCCCTCCACTTT. Protein: CASSLGTTMPLHF.